The 17 T cell receptor beta chains below all came from one sample that was sequenced in a study of T cells in tuberculosis. Assay: immunoSEQ multiplex PCR; the TCRdb copy retains only in-frame clones and omits some. The profile shows about 40,000 clones, around 92% of them singletons. Source material: PBMCs. These receptor sequences come from a donor between 10 and 35 years old with latent tuberculosis or without tuberculosis infection. Some clones in this sample may be carry-over from other donors' samples.

V and J are TRBV5-4 and TRBJ2-7; D call uncertain. CDR1 SGHNT and CDR2 YYREEE come from the germline V gene (reference sequence). V lost 4 bases to trimming and J lost 2 bases, with 16 bases between them. The CDR3 has 15 residues. The CDR3 DNA reads TGTGCCAGCAGCGATACACAGAGTTCTCCCTACGAGCAGTACTTC. This sequence encodes CASSDTQSSPYEQYF.

This chain uses TRBV19 with TRBJ2-3, with 8 bases that match TRBD2. Germline V gene lookup returns CDR1 LNHDA and CDR2 SQIVND (reference sequence). The CDR3 loop spans 14 amino acids. V lost 7 bases, J lost 2 bases, and 5 bases stayed unmatched. The CDR3 here is CASKSGGLTDTQYF. The CDR3 nucleotides read TGTGCCAGTAAGAGCGGGGGCCTCACAGATACGCAGTATTTT. Based on the CDR3 plus reference TRBV19 and TRBJ2-3, the full variable domain is DGGITQSPKYLFRKEGQNVTLSCEQNLNHDAMYWYRQDPGQGLRLIYYSQIVNDFQKGDIAEGYSVSREKKESFPLTVTSAQKNPTAFYLCASKSGGLTDTQYFGPGTRLTVL.

The CDR3 nucleotides are TGCGCCAGCAGCTTGACCGGAGGGGCGCAAGCGGGTGAAGCTTTCTTT. This codes for CASSLTGGAQAGEAFF. V is TRBV5-1 and J is TRBJ1-1, with D perhaps TRBD1 (5 bases). This CDR3 comprises 16 residues. Germline CDR1 and CDR2: SGHRS and YFSETQ. The V gene lost 1 base and the J gene lost 7 bases, with 20 bases spanning the gap.

The chain is built from TRBV9 and TRBJ1-1; 7 bases agree with TRBD1. Germline lookup yields CDR1 SGDLS and CDR2 YYNGEE. J lost 1 base, V lost 4 bases, and 4 bases had no gene match. The CDR3 length is 14 residues. Here the CDR3 reads CASSPRQGNTEAFF. In DNA form, the CDR3 reads TGTGCCAGCAGCCCCCGACAGGGGAACACTGAAGCTTTCTTT.

The V gene is TRBV7-2, the J gene TRBJ1-2, with TRBD1 matching over 7 bases. V lost 3 bases to trimming and J lost 3 bases; unmatched junction nucleotides: 7. Germline loops: CDR1 SGHTA, CDR2 FQGNSA. This CDR3 is 15 amino acids long. Here the CDR3 reads CASSFFRTGHYGYTF. DNA of the CDR3: TGTGCCAGCAGCTTCTTTAGGACAGGACACTATGGCTACACCTTC.

This chain connects TRBV5-6 to TRBJ1-1; 8 positions agree with TRBD1. The CDR3 sequence is 16 residues long. Germline-derived CDR1 and CDR2 are SGHDT and YYEEEE. With V trimmed by 0 bases and J by 4 bases, 8 bases remained unmatched. The CDR3 region has the DNA TGTGCCAGCAGCTTGGCGGGGACAGGTTTTGGCACTGAAGCTTTCTTT. It encodes CASSLAGTGFGTEAFF. Full variable domain (outside the CDR3, taken from reference TRBV5-6 and TRBJ1-1): DAGVTQSPTHLIKTRGQQVTLRCSPKSGHDTVSWYQQALGQGPQFIFQYYEEEERQRGNFPDRFSGHQFPNYSSELNVNALLLGDSALYLCASSLAGTGFGTEAFFGQGTRLTVV.

The chain recombines TRBV15 with TRBJ2-1, with a weak D call TRBD2 (7 bases). V was trimmed by 1 base and J by 7 bases, leaving 17 bases between them. Germline-derived CDR1 and CDR2 are LNHNV and YYDKDF (reference sequence). The CDR3 spans 16 residues. CDR3 DNA sequence: TGTGCCACCAGCAGAGCGTGGGGGGGGCAAGATAATGAGCAGTTCTTC. Residues: CATSRAWGGQDNEQFF.

The chain links TRBV2 to TRBJ2-4; a possible D gene is TRBD2 (6 bases). The V gene's germline CDR1 is SNHLY and CDR2 FYNNEI. CDR3 length: 18 amino acids. Deletions cut 1 base from V and 4 bases from J, with 20 bases between. CDR3 nucleotides: TGTGCCAGCAGTGAAGTGTTGGGGGGATCTCTTATAAAAAACATTCAGTACTTC. It yields the protein CASSEVLGGSLIKNIQYF.

The genes are TRBV19 and TRBJ2-3; 7 nucleotides align to TRBD1. Germline V lookup: CDR1 LNHDA, CDR2 SQIVND (reference sequence). This CDR3 is built from 12 residues. J lost 3 bases, V lost 6 bases, and 0 bases had no gene match. The CDR3 protein is CASRTGTDTQYF. CDR3 nucleotide sequence: TGTGCCAGTAGGACAGGGACAGATACGCAGTATTTT.

The count of this clone is one. The V call is TRBV10-1, the J call TRBJ1-6; D remains ambiguous. Germline CDR1 and CDR2: WNHNN and SYGVQD (reference sequence). Trimming shortened V by 2 bases and J by 7 bases, and 9 bases separated the two germline ends. CDR3 length: 14 amino acids. This chain's CDR3 is CASSEGPGNSPLHF. The CDR3 DNA sequence: TGCGCCAGCAGTGAGGGGCCAGGCAATTCACCCCTCCACTTT.

The chain recombines TRBV6-1 with TRBJ2-7; TRBD2 aligns across 10 bases. V was clipped by 5 bases and J by 2 bases; unmatched bases: 3. The CDR3 length is 14 residues. The germline V gene has CDR1 MNHNS and CDR2 SASEGT. The CDR3 reads CASSLAGETYEQYF. The CDR3 nucleotides are TGTGCCAGCAGTCTAGCGGGGGAGACCTACGAGCAGTACTTC.

The DNA for the CDR3 is TGCAGCGCGAACAGGGGTTCCGGTAATGAGGAGGGCTACACCTTC. The encoded protein is CSANRGSGNEEGYTF. The J gene is TRBJ1-2, the V gene TRBV29-1; 7 nucleotides align to TRBD1. Germline loops: CDR1 SQVTM, CDR2 ANQGSEA. This CDR3 spans 15 amino acids. V dropped 7 bases and J dropped 8; count of bases not matched to a gene: 19.

The chain employs TRBV6-5 and TRBJ2-7; D not certain. This CDR3 is 15 amino acids long. Germline lookup yields CDR1 MNHEY and CDR2 SVGAGI. Deletions cut 0 bases from V and 5 bases from J, with 14 bases between. The CDR3 is CASSYSSRNNHEQYF. DNA of the CDR3: TGTGCCAGCAGTTACTCCTCCAGGAACAACCACGAGCAGTACTTC.

The chain uses TRBV21-1 and TRBJ2-1; the table's D call, TRBD1, was not checked against the DNA. TRBV21-1 corresponds to a pseudogene. The CDR3 runs to 17 residues. CDR3 DNA sequence: TGTGCCAGCAGCACAGCCTCGACAGTGGCCCCCTACAATGAGCAGTTCTTC. As protein: CASSTASTVAPYNEQFF.

This clone was recorded a few times. The chain carries TRBV12-5 and TRBJ2-2; TRBD1 matches 7 bases. The CDR3 length is 16 residues. Losses at the gene ends were 2 bases for V and 7 bases for J; bases not matched to a gene: 10. The V gene's germline CDR1 is LGHNT and CDR2 FRNRAP. The CDR3 is CASGLPRTGWGGELFF. Here the CDR3 DNA reads TGTGCTAGTGGTTTGCCTAGGACAGGTTGGGGCGGGGAGCTGTTTTTT.

The J gene is TRBJ1-2, the V gene TRBV2, with D uncertain. CDR1 SNHLY and CDR2 FYNNEI come from the germline V gene. The CDR3 consists of 14 residues. Trimming left V 5 bases short and J 3 bases short, with 13 bases between. CDR3 sequence reads: CASSREGSDYGYTF. The CDR3 DNA is TGTGCCAGCAGTCGGGAGGGTTCGGACTATGGCTACACCTTC.

The gene calls are TRBV5-4 and TRBJ1-2; tentatively, D is TRBD1 (5 bases). The CDR3 spans 17 residues. The V gene's germline CDR1 is SGHNT and CDR2 YYREEE (reference sequence). Trimming removed 0 bases from V and 2 bases from J, with 17 bases in between. CDR3 sequence (DNA): TGTGCCAGCAGCTTGGATATCGGCCAGGACAAGAACTATGGCTACACCTTC. Amino acid sequence: CASSLDIGQDKNYGYTF.